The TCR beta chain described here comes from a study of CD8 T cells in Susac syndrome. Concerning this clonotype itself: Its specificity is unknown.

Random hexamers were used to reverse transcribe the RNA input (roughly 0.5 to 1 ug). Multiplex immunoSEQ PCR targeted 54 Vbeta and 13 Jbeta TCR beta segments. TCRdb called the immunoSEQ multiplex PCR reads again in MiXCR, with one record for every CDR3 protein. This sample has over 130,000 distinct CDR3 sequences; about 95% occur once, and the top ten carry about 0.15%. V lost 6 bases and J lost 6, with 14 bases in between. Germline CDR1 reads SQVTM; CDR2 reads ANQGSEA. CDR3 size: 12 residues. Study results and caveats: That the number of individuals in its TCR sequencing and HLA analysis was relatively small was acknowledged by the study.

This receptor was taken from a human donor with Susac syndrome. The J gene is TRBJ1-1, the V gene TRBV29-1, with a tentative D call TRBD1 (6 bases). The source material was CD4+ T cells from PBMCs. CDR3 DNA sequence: TGCAGCGTCAATACAGGGTACGCTGAAGCTTTCTTT. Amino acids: CSVNTGYAEAFF.